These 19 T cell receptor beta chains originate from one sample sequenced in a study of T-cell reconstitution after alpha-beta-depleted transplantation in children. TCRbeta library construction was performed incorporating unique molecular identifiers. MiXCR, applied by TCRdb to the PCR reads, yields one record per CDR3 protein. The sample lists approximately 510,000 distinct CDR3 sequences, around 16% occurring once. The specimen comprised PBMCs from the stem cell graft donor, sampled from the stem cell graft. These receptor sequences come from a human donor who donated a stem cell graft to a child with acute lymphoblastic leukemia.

The CDR3, as DNA: TGTGCCAGCAGCCCTCAAACTTTGGCAGATACGCAGTATTTT. Amino acids: CASSPQTLADTQYF. The V and J genes are TRBV5-6 and TRBJ2-3; D not certain. Trimming pared 4 bases from V and 4 bases from J, leaving 13 bases between. CDR1 is SGHDT, CDR2 YYEEEE, per germline. The length of the CDR3 is 14 residues.

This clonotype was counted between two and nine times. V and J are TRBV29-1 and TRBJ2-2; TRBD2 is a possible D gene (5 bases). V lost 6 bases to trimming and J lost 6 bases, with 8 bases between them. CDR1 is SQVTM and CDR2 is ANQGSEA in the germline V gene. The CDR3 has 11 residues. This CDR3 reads CSVPGAGELFF. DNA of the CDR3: TGCAGCGTGCCCGGGGCCGGGGAGCTGTTTTTT.

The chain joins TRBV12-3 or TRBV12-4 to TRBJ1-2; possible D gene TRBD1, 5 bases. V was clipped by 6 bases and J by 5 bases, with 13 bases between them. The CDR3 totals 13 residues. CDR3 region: CASRGDGPYGYTF. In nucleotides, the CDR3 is TGTGCCAGCAGGGGGGACGGCCCTTATGGCTACACCTTC.

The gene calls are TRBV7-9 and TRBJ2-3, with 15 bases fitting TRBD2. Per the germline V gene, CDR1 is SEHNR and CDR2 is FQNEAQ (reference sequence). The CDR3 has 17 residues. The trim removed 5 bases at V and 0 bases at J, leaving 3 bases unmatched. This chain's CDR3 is CASSGTSGRISTDTQYF. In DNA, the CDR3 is TGTGCCAGCAGCGGGACTAGCGGGAGGATAAGCACAGATACGCAGTATTTT.

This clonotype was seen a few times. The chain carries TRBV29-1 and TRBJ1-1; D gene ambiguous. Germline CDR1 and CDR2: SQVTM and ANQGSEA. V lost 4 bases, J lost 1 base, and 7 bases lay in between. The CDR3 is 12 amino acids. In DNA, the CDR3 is TGCAGCGTTGTGGAGGAGAACACTGAAGCTTTCTTT. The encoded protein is CSVVEENTEAFF.

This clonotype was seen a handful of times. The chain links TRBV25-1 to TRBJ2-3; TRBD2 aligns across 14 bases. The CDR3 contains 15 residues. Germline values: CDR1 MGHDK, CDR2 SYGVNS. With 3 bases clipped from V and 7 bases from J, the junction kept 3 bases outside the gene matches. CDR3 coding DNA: TGTGCCAGCAGTGAGAGGACTAGCGGGAGGTATACGCAGTATTTT. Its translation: CASSERTSGRYTQYF. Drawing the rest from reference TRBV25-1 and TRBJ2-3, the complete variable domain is EADIYQTPRYLVIGTGKKITLECSQTMGHDKMYWYQQDPGMELHLIHYSYGVNSTEKGDLSSESTVSRIRTEHFPLTLESARPSHTSQYLCASSERTSGRYTQYFGPGTRLTVL.

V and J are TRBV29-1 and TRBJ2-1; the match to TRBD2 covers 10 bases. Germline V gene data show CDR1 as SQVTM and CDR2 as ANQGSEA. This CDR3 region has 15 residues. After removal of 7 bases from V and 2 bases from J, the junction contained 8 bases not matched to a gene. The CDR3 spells CSGLLLAGPYNEQFF. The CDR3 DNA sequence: TGCAGCGGATTGTTACTAGCGGGACCCTACAATGAGCAGTTCTTC.

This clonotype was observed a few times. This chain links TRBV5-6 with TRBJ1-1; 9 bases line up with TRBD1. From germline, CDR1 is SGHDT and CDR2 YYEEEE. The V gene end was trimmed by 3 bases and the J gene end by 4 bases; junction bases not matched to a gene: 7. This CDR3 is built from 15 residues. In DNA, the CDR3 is TGTGCCAGCAGCTACGGGACAGGGTTCGGCACTGAAGCTTTCTTT. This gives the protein CASSYGTGFGTEAFF.

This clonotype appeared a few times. DNA of the CDR3: TGTGCCAGCACCCCTAACGGGGGAAGCTATGGCTACACCTTC. It specifies CASTPNGGSYGYTF. The genes are TRBV27 and TRBJ1-2; possibly TRBD1 for D (5 bases). The V and J ends lost 7 bases and 4 bases respectively, with 16 bases between them. The CDR3 is 14 amino acids. Per the germline V gene, CDR1 is MNHEY and CDR2 is SMNVEV (reference sequence).

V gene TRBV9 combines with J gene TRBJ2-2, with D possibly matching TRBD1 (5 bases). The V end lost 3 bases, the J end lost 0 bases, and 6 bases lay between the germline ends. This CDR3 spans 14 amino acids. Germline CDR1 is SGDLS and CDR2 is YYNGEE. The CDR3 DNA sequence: TGTGCCAGCAGCGCGACAGCGAACACCGGGGAGCTGTTTTTT. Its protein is CASSATANTGELFF.

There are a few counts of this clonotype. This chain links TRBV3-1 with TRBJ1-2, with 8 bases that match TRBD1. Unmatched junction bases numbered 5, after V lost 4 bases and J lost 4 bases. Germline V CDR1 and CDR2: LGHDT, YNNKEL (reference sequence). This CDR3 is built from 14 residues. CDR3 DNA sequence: TGTGCCAGCAGCCCTACAGGGGGTTTCTATGGCTACACCTTC. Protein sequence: CASSPTGGFYGYTF.

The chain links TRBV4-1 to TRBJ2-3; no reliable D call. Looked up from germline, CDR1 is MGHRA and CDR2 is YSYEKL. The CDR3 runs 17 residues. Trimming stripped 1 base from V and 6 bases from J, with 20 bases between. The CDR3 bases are TGCGCCAGCAGCCAAGTAGTATGGGCAAAAAAGTTGGATACGCAGTATTTT. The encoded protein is CASSQVVWAKKLDTQYF.

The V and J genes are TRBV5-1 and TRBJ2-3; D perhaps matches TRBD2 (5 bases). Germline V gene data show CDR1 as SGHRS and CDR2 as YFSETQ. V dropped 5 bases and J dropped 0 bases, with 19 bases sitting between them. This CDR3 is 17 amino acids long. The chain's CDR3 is CASRDFVVSSSTDTQYF. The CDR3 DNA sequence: TGCGCCAGCAGGGACTTTGTGGTCTCCTCTAGCACAGATACGCAGTATTTT.

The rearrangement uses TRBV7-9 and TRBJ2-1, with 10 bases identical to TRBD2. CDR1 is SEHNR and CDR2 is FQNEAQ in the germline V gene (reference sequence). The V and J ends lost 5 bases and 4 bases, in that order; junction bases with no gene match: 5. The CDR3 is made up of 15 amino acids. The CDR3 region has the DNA TGTGCCAGCAGCCAGACTAGCGGGTTTTACAATGAGCAGTTCTTC. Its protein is CASSQTSGFYNEQFF.

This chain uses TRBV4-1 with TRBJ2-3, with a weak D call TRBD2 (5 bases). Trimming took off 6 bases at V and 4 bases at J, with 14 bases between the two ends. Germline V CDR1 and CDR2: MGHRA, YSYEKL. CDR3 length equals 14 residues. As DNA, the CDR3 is TGCGCCAGCAGAGTGAGGGATGGGTCAGATACGCAGTATTTT. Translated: CASRVRDGSDTQYF.

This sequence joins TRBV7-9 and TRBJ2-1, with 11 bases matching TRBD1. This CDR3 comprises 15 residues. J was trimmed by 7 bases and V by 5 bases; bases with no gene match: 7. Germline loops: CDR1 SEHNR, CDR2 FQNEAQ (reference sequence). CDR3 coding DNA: TGTGCCAGCAGCGACCCGGGACAGGGGGGAAATGAGCAGTTCTTC. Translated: CASSDPGQGGNEQFF.

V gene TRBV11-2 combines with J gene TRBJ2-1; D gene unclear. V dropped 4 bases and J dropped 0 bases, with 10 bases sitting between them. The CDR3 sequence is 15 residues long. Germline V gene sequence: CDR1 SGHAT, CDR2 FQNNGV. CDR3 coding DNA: TGTGCCAGCAGCTCAGCGACTCGCTCCTACAATGAGCAGTTCTTC. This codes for CASSSATRSYNEQFF. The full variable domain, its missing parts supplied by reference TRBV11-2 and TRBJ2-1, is EAGVAQSPRYKIIEKRQSVAFWCNPISGHATLYWYQQILGQGPKLLIQFQNNGVVDDSQLPKDRFSAERLKGVDSTLKIQPAKLEDSAVYLCASSSATRSYNEQFFGPGTRLTVL.

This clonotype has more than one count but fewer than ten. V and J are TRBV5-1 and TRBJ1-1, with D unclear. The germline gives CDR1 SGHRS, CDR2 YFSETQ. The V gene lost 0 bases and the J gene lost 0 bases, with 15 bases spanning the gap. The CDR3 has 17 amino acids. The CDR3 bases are TGCGCCAGCAGCTTGGCCAGTCTACAGAGGGTGAACACTGAAGCTTTCTTT. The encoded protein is CASSLASLQRVNTEAFF.

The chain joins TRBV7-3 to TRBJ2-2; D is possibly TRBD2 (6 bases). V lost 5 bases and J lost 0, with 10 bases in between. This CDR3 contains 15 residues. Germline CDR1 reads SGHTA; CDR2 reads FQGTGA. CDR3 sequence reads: CASSKGGPNTGELFF. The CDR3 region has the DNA TGTGCCAGCAGCAAGGGAGGTCCGAACACCGGGGAGCTGTTTTTT.